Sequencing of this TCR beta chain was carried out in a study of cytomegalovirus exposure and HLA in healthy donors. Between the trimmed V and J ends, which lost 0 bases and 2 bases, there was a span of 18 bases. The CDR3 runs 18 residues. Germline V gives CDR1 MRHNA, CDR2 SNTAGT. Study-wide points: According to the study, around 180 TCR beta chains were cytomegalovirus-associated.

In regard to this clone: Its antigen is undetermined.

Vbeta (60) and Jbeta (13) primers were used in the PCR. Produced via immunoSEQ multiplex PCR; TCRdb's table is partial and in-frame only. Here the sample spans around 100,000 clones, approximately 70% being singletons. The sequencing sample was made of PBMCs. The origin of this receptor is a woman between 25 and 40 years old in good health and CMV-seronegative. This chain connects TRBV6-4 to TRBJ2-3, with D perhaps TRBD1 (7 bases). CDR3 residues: CASSDSGSRRGDTDTQYF. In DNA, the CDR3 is TGTGCCAGCAGTGACTCAGGTTCCCGCAGGGGGGACACAGATACGCAGTATTTT.